These 25 T cell receptor beta chains share one sample of origin, sequenced in a study of T cell responses to AZD1222 COVID-19 vaccine. Only in-frame clones appear in the TCRdb table, and some are missing; sequencing was by immunoSEQ multiplex PCR. Of under 200,000 clones detected, around nine tenths appear once; the ten largest clones hold 0.85% to 1.2%. Sequencing was performed on peripheral blood, taken 28 days after the second AZD1222 dose. The source is an adult who received the AZD1222 COVID-19 vaccine.

The chain employs TRBV2 and TRBJ2-3, with a weak D call TRBD1 (6 bases). V lost 2 bases to trimming and J lost 0 bases, with 9 bases between them. Germline lookup yields CDR1 SNHLY and CDR2 FYNNEI. The CDR3 has 15 amino acids. The CDR3 region has the DNA TGTGCCAGCAGTGAAAACAGGGTTAGCACAGATACGCAGTATTTT. Translated, it gives CASSENRVSTDTQYF.

The gene calls are TRBV6-5 and TRBJ2-2; possible D gene TRBD2, 5 bases. Germline lookup yields CDR1 MNHEY and CDR2 SVGAGI. Trimming took off 6 bases at V and 3 bases at J, with 8 bases between the two ends. The CDR3 consists of 13 residues. Here the CDR3 reads CASSLADTGELFF. In DNA form, the CDR3 reads TGTGCCAGCAGCCTAGCAGACACCGGGGAGCTGTTTTTT.

The chain joins TRBV30 to TRBJ2-7; D ambiguous. This CDR3 spans 13 amino acids. The V end was cut by 4 bases, the J end by 4 bases, with 14 bases between. From germline, CDR1 is GTSNPN and CDR2 SVGIG (reference sequence). The CDR3 sequence is CAWNIALRYEQYF. DNA of the CDR3: TGTGCCTGGAACATTGCCTTGAGGTACGAGCAGTACTTC.

This chain joins TRBV2 and TRBJ1-2, with D unclear. The germline V gene encodes CDR1 SNHLY and CDR2 FYNNEI. V shed 3 bases and J shed 3 bases, with 8 bases lying between them. The CDR3 sequence is 13 residues long. CDR3 coding DNA: TGTGCCAGCAGTGATAGAGGCTACTATGGCTACACCTTC. It translates to CASSDRGYYGYTF.

The chain uses TRBV4-1 and TRBJ1-5; 7 positions match TRBD1. Unmatched junction bases numbered 7, after V lost 2 bases and J lost 6 bases. Germline values: CDR1 MGHRA, CDR2 YSYEKL. The CDR3 length is 15 residues. DNA of the CDR3: TGCGCCAGCAGCCAAACTACAGGGGTAGGTCAGCCCCAGCATTTT. Encoded protein: CASSQTTGVGQPQHF.

V and J are TRBV14 and TRBJ1-4, with 8 bases identical to TRBD1. This CDR3 region has 16 residues. V was pared by 0 bases and J by 8 bases, with 8 bases of the junction left unmatched. The germline gives CDR1 SGHDN, CDR2 FVKESK. The CDR3, as DNA: TGTGCCAGCAGCCAAGATCTTGGCAGGGGGCCCGAAAAACTGTTTTTT. This translates into CASSQDLGRGPEKLFF.

In DNA, the CDR3 is TGTGCCAGCAGTTTTAGACGGTGGGGCTACACCTTC. The encoded protein is CASSFRRWGYTF. The genes are TRBV12-3 or TRBV12-4 and TRBJ1-2; D gene ambiguous. Trimming left V 3 bases short and J 8 bases short, with 10 bases between. The CDR3 consists of 12 residues.

The chain uses TRBV7-9 and TRBJ2-1; the match to TRBD1 covers 8 bases. Looked up from germline, CDR1 is SEHNR and CDR2 is FQNEAQ (reference sequence). This CDR3 has 12 amino acids. The V segment lost 6 bases and the J segment 9 bases; nucleotides outside the gene matches: 4. The CDR3 nucleotides are TGTGCCAGCAGTTCAGGACAGGGTGAGCAGTTCTTC. Translated: CASSSGQGEQFF.

This chain joins TRBV12-2 and TRBJ2-7. TRBV12-2 is given as a pseudogene. The CDR3 covers 11 residues. CDR3 nucleotides: TGTGCAAGTCGCCACCCACACGAGCAGTACTTC. It is translated as CASRHPHEQYF.

This chain links TRBV7-9 with TRBJ1-4, with a possible D match to TRBD1 (5 bases). Trimming took off 4 bases at V and 3 bases at J, with 15 bases between the two ends. Germline values: CDR1 SEHNR, CDR2 FQNEAQ (reference sequence). The CDR3 runs to 16 residues. The CDR3 loop reads CASSSPSRVANEKLFF. The CDR3 DNA reads TGTGCCAGCAGCTCCCCCTCCAGGGTGGCTAATGAAAAACTGTTTTTT.

The V call is TRBV11-2, the J call TRBJ2-2; D possibly corresponds to TRBD1 (5 bases). V shed 5 bases and J shed 5 bases, with 21 bases lying between them. The germline gives CDR1 SGHAT, CDR2 FQNNGV. The CDR3 is 17 residues long. CDR3: CASSPLQGAGSTGELFF. The CDR3 nucleotides read TGTGCCAGCAGCCCCCTCCAAGGCGCAGGGTCAACCGGGGAGCTGTTTTTT.

The chain uses TRBV6-2 or TRBV6-3 and TRBJ1-4, with 7 bases fitting TRBD1. Trimming took 4 bases from V and 8 from J; bases not matched to a gene: 7. The CDR3 sequence is 14 residues long. Germline V gene data show CDR1 as MNHEY and CDR2 as SVGEGT. CDR3: CASSSDRVGEKLFF. For the CDR3, the DNA is TGTGCCAGCAGTTCCGACAGGGTAGGAGAAAAACTGTTTTTT.

CDR3 in DNA: TGTGCCAGTAGTAACCTCAGGGGTAACGAGCAGTACTTC. Translating gives CASSNLRGNEQYF. This chain links TRBV19 with TRBJ2-7; D possibly corresponds to TRBD1 (6 bases). Trimming left V 4 bases short and J 5 bases short, with 12 bases between. Per germline, CDR1 LNHDA and CDR2 SQIVND (reference sequence). CDR3 length: 13 residues.

The chain joins TRBV13 to TRBJ1-4, with TRBD1 matching 7 bases. Germline trimming cut 5 bases from V and 3 bases from J; bases unmatched to any gene: 3. Germline assignment: CDR1 PRHDT and CDR2 FYEKMQ (reference sequence). CDR3 length: 14 residues. The CDR3 here is CASSQRGPNEKLFF. The CDR3 nucleotides read TGTGCCAGCAGCCAGAGGGGGCCTAATGAAAAACTGTTTTTT. The variable domain in full, completed from reference TRBV13 and TRBJ1-4, reads AAGVIQSPRHLIKEKRETATLKCYPIPRHDTVYWYQQGPGQDPQFLISFYEKMQSDKGSIPDRFSAQQFSDYHSELNMSSLELGDSALYFCASSQRGPNEKLFFGSGTQLSVL.

The rearrangement joins TRBV2 to TRBJ2-2; D unresolved. With 7 bases removed from V and 3 bases from J, the gap between germline ends came to 12 bases. In germline, CDR1 is SNHLY, CDR2 FYNNEI. This CDR3 has 14 amino acids. This CDR3 reads CASIAGSDTGELFF. DNA of the CDR3: TGTGCCAGCATAGCTGGGTCTGACACCGGGGAGCTGTTTTTT.

The chain combines TRBV6-6 with TRBJ1-1, with 7 bases matching TRBD1. The J segment lost 4 bases and the V segment lost 2 bases, leaving 4 bases of the junction unmatched. The germline V gene has CDR1 MNHNY and CDR2 SVGAGI (reference sequence). There are 14 residues in the CDR3. The CDR3 nucleotides are TGTGCCAGCAGTTACGGGGCAGGGGGCACTGAAGCTTTCTTT. Translating it yields CASSYGAGGTEAFF.

To note about this clone: Compared with germline, one end of the junction differs, possibly owing to a read error. This sequence joins TRBV11-2 and TRBJ1-2; TRBD1 matches 7 bases. The CDR3 runs to 13 residues. Looked up from germline, CDR1 is SGHAT and CDR2 is FQNNGV. CDR3 sequence reads: CASSPTGFYGYTF. The CDR3 DNA reads as TGTGCCAGCAGCCCGACAGGGTTCTATGGCTACACTTTT.

The chain joins TRBV2 to TRBJ1-3; D perhaps matches TRBD1 (6 bases). This CDR3 contains 13 residues. V lost 8 bases and J 4 bases, leaving 12 bases between the germline ends. Per germline, CDR1 SNHLY and CDR2 FYNNEI. CDR3 in amino acids: CASGGQLGNTIYF. In DNA, the CDR3 is TGTGCCAGCGGGGGACAACTCGGAAACACCATATATTTT.

This sequence joins TRBV6-5 and TRBJ1-2; possible D gene TRBD1, 5 bases. Germline-derived CDR1 and CDR2 are MNHEY and SVGAGI. The CDR3 is made up of 13 amino acids. Trimming took off 10 bases at V and 6 bases at J, with 18 bases between the two ends. CDR3 residues: CATLTTAPDGYTF. CDR3 bases: TGTGCCACCCTTACGACAGCGCCAGATGGCTACACCTTC.

This clone was picked up a small number of times. The CDR3 spells CATQGTNEKLFF. For the CDR3, the DNA is TGTGCCACACAGGGAACTAATGAAAAACTGTTTTTT. The rearrangement links TRBV10-3 to TRBJ1-4, with D perhaps TRBD1 (6 bases). The CDR3 runs to 12 residues. Germline CDR1 ENHRY, CDR2 SYGVKD. V lost 10 bases to trimming and J lost 1 base, with 7 bases between them.

V usage is TRBV3-1 (or the pseudogene TRBV3-2) and J usage is TRBJ2-6, with D possibly being TRBD2 (5 bases). CDR1 LGHDT and CDR2 YNNKEL come from the germline V gene (reference sequence). The length of the CDR3 is 15 residues. V was shortened by 4 bases and J by 0 bases, with 7 bases between the two germline ends. The CDR3 bases are TGTGCCAGCAGCCGTGGGAGCTCTGGGGCCAACGTCCTGACTTTC. It codes for CASSRGSSGANVLTF.

The rearrangement links TRBV19 to TRBJ2-7; D is perhaps TRBD1 (5 bases). Trimming left V 3 bases short and J 0 bases short, with 15 bases between. The CDR3 is 16 amino acids. Germline V gene data show CDR1 as LNHDA and CDR2 as SQIVND (reference sequence). CDR3 region: CASSMWGLMNSYEQYF. CDR3 nucleotides: TGTGCCAGTAGTATGTGGGGCCTCATGAACTCCTACGAGCAGTACTTC.

Here the CDR3 reads CASSDHGRRSEQYF. The CDR3 DNA follows: TGTGCCAGCAGTGACCACGGACGTCGTAGCGAGCAGTACTTC. V usage is TRBV25-1 and J usage is TRBJ2-7; D gene ambiguous. The V gene's germline CDR1 is MGHDK and CDR2 SYGVNS. The CDR3 extends over 14 amino acids. Trimming took 3 bases from V and 6 from J, leaving 15 bases between them.

The chain carries TRBV18 and TRBJ1-6; D call uncertain. Trimming stripped 2 bases from V and 8 bases from J, with 13 bases between. This CDR3 comprises 15 residues. CDR1 is KGHSH, CDR2 LQKENI, per germline. The CDR3 DNA sequence: TGTGCCAGCTCACCAAGCGCACCGAATTATTCACCCCTCCACTTT. It is translated as CASSPSAPNYSPLHF.

The chain combines TRBV11-2 with TRBJ1-3; TRBD1 might be the D (6 bases). This CDR3 is 13 amino acids long. Germline CDR1 SGHAT, CDR2 FQNNGV. Trimming shortened V by 1 base and J by 6 bases, and 7 bases separated the two germline ends. CDR3 amino acids: CASSLGGANTIYF. The CDR3 DNA sequence: TGTGCCAGCAGCTTAGGGGGGGCAAACACCATATATTTT.